This TCR beta chain was recovered during a study of Ad26.COV2.S vaccination and SARS-CoV-2 variants. Profiled with immunoSEQ multiplex PCR; TCRdb holds only in-frame clones, not every one. The profile covers 380,000 or so clones, with approximately 86% appearing a single time and about 10% taken by the ten largest. Indicated treatment: 19 received Ad26.COV2.S at low or high dose, single or two shots; about 5 received placebo; per-sample allocation not given. Samples analyzed were those drawn on day 63 after the first vaccine or placebo injection. Trimming stripped 4 bases from V and 2 bases from J, with 12 bases between. This CDR3 spans 15 amino acids. Germline loops: CDR1 SEHNR, CDR2 FQNEAQ (reference sequence).

V is TRBV7-9 and J is TRBJ1-3; no clear D gene. The sequencing used peripheral blood, collected in a trial of Ad26.COV2.S vaccine versus placebo. This receptor was identified in a person between 18 and 65 years old who received the Ad26.COV2.S COVID-19 vaccine or a placebo. The CDR3 is CASSSLSVPGNTIYF. DNA of the CDR3: TGTGCCAGCAGCTCTTTATCCGTTCCTGGAAACACCATATATTTT.